Listed below are T cell receptor beta chains from one sample, sequenced in a study of cytomegalovirus exposure and HLA in healthy donors. Profiled with immunoSEQ multiplex PCR; TCRdb holds only in-frame clones, not every one. The sample lists about 190,000 clones; about 83% were seen once. The material sequenced was PBMCs. The source of these receptors is a man aged 35 to 55 in good health and CMV-seropositive. The CDR3 runs from the conserved cysteine through the conserved F or W. A D gene is named only where the DNA matches it firmly. Where a row states a size, it is once, few, many or the class of an expanded clone; other rows omit it.

abundance,v_gene,j_gene,d_gene,CDR3aa,CDR3nt
-,TRBV25-1,TRBJ2-7,TRBD2,CASSEGLAGDEQYF,TGTGCCAGCAGTGAAGGACTAGCAGGGGACGAGCAGTACTTC
-,TRBV5-6,TRBJ2-3,-,CASSLRGGDTQYF,TGTGCCAGCAGCTTGAGGGGGGGGGATACGCAGTATTTT
-,TRBV21-1,TRBJ2-2,-,CASSNGRGDIRDRGTNTGELFF,TGTGCCAGCAGCAATGGGAGGGGGGATATCCGGGACAGGGGAACGAACACCGGGGAGCTGTTTTTT
-,TRBV11-2,TRBJ2-1,-,CASSLKGRRDYNEQFF,TGTGCCAGCAGCTTAAAGGGTCGGCGGGACTACAATGAGCAGTTCTTC
-,TRBV4-1,TRBJ2-1,-,CASSRILQGYNEQFF,TGCGCCAGCAGCCGCATACTACAGGGCTACAATGAGCAGTTCTTC
-,TRBV28,TRBJ2-7,TRBD1,CASSFGTGVGEQYF,TGTGCCAGCAGTTTCGGGACAGGGGTAGGCGAGCAGTACTTC
-,TRBV14,TRBJ2-1,TRBD2,CASSQGSGRGTYNEQFF,TGTGCCAGCAGCCAAGGTAGCGGGAGGGGTACCTACAATGAGCAGTTCTTC
-,TRBV6-5,TRBJ2-2,-,CASSPGLLNTGELFF,TGTGCCAGCAGCCCGGGACTGTTAAACACCGGGGAGCTGTTTTTT
few,TRBV5-4,TRBJ2-1,-,CASSLGGRWDEQFF,TGTGCCAGCAGCTTGGGAGGGAGGTGGGATGAGCAGTTCTTC
-,TRBV6-6,TRBJ2-3,TRBD2,CASTLGRGSTDTQYF,TGTGCCAGCACCCTTGGGCGGGGGAGCACAGATACGCAGTATTTT
-,TRBV5-8,TRBJ2-3,-,CASSLWQSTDTQYF,TGTGCCAGCAGCTTGTGGCAGAGCACAGATACGCAGTATTTT
-,TRBV4-3,TRBJ2-1,TRBD2,CASSQVTSGSAYEQFF,TGCGCCAGCAGCCAAGTAACTAGCGGGAGCGCATATGAGCAGTTCTTC
-,TRBV4-2,TRBJ2-1,TRBD2,CASSQATGTSGYNEQFF,TGTGCCAGCAGCCAGGCTACCGGGACTAGCGGATACAATGAGCAGTTCTTC
-,TRBV7-2,TRBJ1-4,-,CASSPAGDEKLFF,TGTGCCAGCAGCCCCGCAGGGGATGAAAAACTGTTTTTT
-,TRBV6-4,TRBJ2-3,-,CASSRTVGNREDTQYF,TGTGCCAGCAGTCGGACTGTAGGTAACAGAGAAGATACGCAGTATTTT
-,TRBV25-1,TRBJ2-1,TRBD2,CASSAPGLAGYNEQFF,TGTGCCAGCAGTGCCCCGGGACTAGCGGGGTACAATGAGCAGTTCTTC
-,TRBV28,TRBJ2-7,-,CASSPGGPSIYEQYF,TGTGCCAGCAGTCCAGGAGGACCTTCCATCTACGAGCAGTACTTC
-,TRBV7-9,TRBJ2-1,TRBD1,CASRRTGVSNEQFF,TGTGCCAGCAGACGGACAGGGGTGAGCAATGAGCAGTTCTTC
-,TRBV30,TRBJ2-1,TRBD2,CADQRESEQFF,TGTGCCGACCAGCGGGAGAGTGAGCAGTTCTTC
-,TRBV30,TRBJ2-5,-,CAWSVSGRQYF,TGTGCCTGGAGTGTAAGCGGTAGGCAGTACTTC
-,TRBV2,TRBJ2-7,TRBD2,CASSDKSPLAGAIYEQYF,TGTGCCAGCAGTGACAAATCCCCATTAGCGGGAGCGATCTACGAGCAGTACTTC
-,TRBV2,TRBJ2-6,TRBD2,CASSLGTSGNILAGANVLTF,TGTGCCAGCAGCCTCGGGACTAGCGGGAATATCTTAGCTGGGGCCAACGTCCTGACTTTC
-,TRBV4-2,TRBJ2-3,-,CASSQARDTQYF,TGTGCCAGCAGCCAAGCCCGGGATACGCAGTATTTT
-,TRBV5-1,TRBJ2-1,TRBD2,CASSWGLAGAGLDEQFF,TGCGCCAGCAGCTGGGGACTAGCGGGAGCTGGCCTAGATGAGCAGTTCTTC
-,TRBV10-2,TRBJ2-3,TRBD1,CASGTTGGSPTDTQYF,TGCGCCAGCGGCACCACAGGGGGAAGCCCCACAGATACGCAGTATTTT
-,TRBV9,TRBJ2-7,TRBD1,CASSVATGGYEQYF,TGTGCCAGCAGCGTAGCTACAGGGGGGTACGAGCAGTACTTC
-,TRBV5-6,TRBJ2-7,-,CASSLVTAGGDEQYF,TGTGCCAGCAGCTTGGTCACCGCCGGCGGGGACGAGCAGTACTTC
-,TRBV6-5,TRBJ1-1,-,CASSSGTPNTEAFF,TGTGCCAGCAGTAGTGGCACCCCAAACACTGAAGCTTTCTTT
once,TRBV20-1,TRBJ1-2,-,CSATSRNGYTF,TGCAGTGCTACTTCCAGAAATGGCTACACCTTC
-,TRBV7-6,TRBJ1-1,-,CASSTIRGAVEAFF,TGTGCCAGCAGTACAATTCGGGGGGCCGTTGAAGCTTTCTTT
-,TRBV27,TRBJ2-2,TRBD2,CASSLSLGLAAKTGELFF,TGTGCCAGCAGTTTATCCCTGGGGCTAGCGGCAAAGACCGGGGAGCTGTTTTTT
-,TRBV5-1,TRBJ2-6,TRBD2,CASSFFDSGRGPGANVLTF,TGCGCCAGCAGCTTTTTCGATAGCGGGAGGGGGCCTGGGGCCAACGTCCTGACTTTC
-,TRBV28,TRBJ1-2,-,CASSLAGLNYGYTF,TGTGCCAGCAGTTTGGCAGGACTTAACTATGGCTACACCTTC
-,TRBV5-6,TRBJ2-1,-,CASSLDVGDFYNEQFF,TGTGCCAGCAGCTTGGATGTAGGAGACTTTTACAATGAGCAGTTCTTC
-,TRBV18,TRBJ2-3,TRBD2,CASSPLRTSGSGDTQYF,TGTGCCAGCTCACCTCTACGGACTAGCGGGAGTGGAGATACGCAGTATTTT
few,TRBV18,TRBJ1-1,TRBD1,CASSSTPGQGLSTEAFF,TGTGCCAGCTCATCGACCCCCGGACAGGGGTTGAGCACTGAAGCTTTCTTT
-,TRBV9,TRBJ2-1,-,CASSVDRGQFLYNEQFF,TGTGCCAGCAGCGTAGACCGAGGACAGTTTCTCTACAATGAGCAGTTCTTC
-,TRBV5-4,TRBJ2-2,TRBD1,CASSSPGGRGGELFF,TGTGCCAGCAGCTCCCCAGGGGGCAGAGGCGGGGAGCTGTTTTTT
-,TRBV5-1,TRBJ2-1,TRBD2,CASSLIATSGGYNEQFF,TGCGCCAGCAGCCTTATAGCCACTAGCGGGGGCTACAATGAGCAGTTCTTC
-,TRBV5-1,TRBJ2-7,TRBD2,CASSVWGGRGLEDEQYF,TGCGCCAGCAGCGTATGGGGGGGACGGGGCCTGGAGGACGAGCAGTACTTC
-,TRBV29-1,TRBJ1-1,-,CSSSTGSSTEAFF,TGCAGTTCATCCACAGGGTCGAGCACTGAAGCTTTCTTT
-,TRBV5-1,TRBJ2-5,-,CASSSTGLWETQYF,TGCGCCAGCAGCTCCACAGGGTTGTGGGAGACCCAGTACTTC
few,TRBV4-2,TRBJ2-7,TRBD1,CASSQDLGQGADEQYF,TGTGCCAGCAGCCAAGATCTGGGACAGGGGGCCGACGAGCAGTACTTC
-,TRBV5-1,TRBJ1-1,-,CASRLEGRNTEAFF,TGCGCCAGCCGTCTCGAGGGCAGGAACACTGAAGCTTTCTTT
-,TRBV30,TRBJ2-7,-,CAWTSGGSSYEQYF,TGTGCCTGGACTTCCGGGGGAAGCTCCTACGAGCAGTACTTC
-,TRBV19,TRBJ1-1,-,CATLQGEAFF,TGTGCCACGTTACAGGGTGAAGCTTTCTTT
-,TRBV7-9,TRBJ1-2,-,CASSFVTGGGYTF,TGTGCCAGCAGCTTCGTGACAGGCGGTGGCTACACCTTC
-,TRBV6-6,TRBJ1-1,-,CASSYSGINTEAFF,TGTGCCAGCAGTTACTCCGGGATTAACACTGAAGCTTTCTTT